This T cell receptor beta chain was sequenced during a study of shared clonotypes between healthy human individuals. General study findings and limits: Generation of non-shared clonotypes was less probable than generation of clonotypes shared by all four donors.

In germline, CDR1 is SGHTA, CDR2 FQGNSA. This CDR3 is built from 12 residues. Between the trimmed V and J ends, which lost 5 bases and 5 bases, there was a span of 10 bases. Terminally differentiated effector memory CD45RA+ cells were left out of the naive CD8 fraction, which was CD45RO-negative and positively selected for CCR7. Regarding this clone: As yet, its antigen is unknown.

Sequenced by immunoSEQ multiplex PCR; TCRdb stores in-frame clones only, minus some. The table includes some 2.1 million clones, approximately 94% detected once. The rearrangement links TRBV7-2 to TRBJ2-7; unclear D gene. The sequenced sample was naive CD8+ T cells sorted from blood. The sequence was collected from a man in his late teens or twenties in good health. In DNA, the CDR3 is TGTGCCAGCAGCCGGACGAGGAACGAGCAGTACTTC. Protein: CASSRTRNEQYF. Full variable domain (rest looked up from reference TRBV7-2 and TRBJ2-7): GAGVSQSPSNKVTEKGKDVELRCDPISGHTALYWYRQSLGQGLEFLIYFQGNSAPDKSGLPSDRFSAERTGGSVSTLTIQRTQQEDSAVYLCASSRTRNEQYFGPGTRLTVT.